Each of the 7 T cell receptor beta chains below was sequenced from the same sample in a study of PD-L1 blockade in urothelial cancer. This table comes from immunoSEQ multiplex PCR, and its TCRdb copy is limited to in-frame clones, with some not included. The data show 30,000 to 40,000 clones, over 80% seen once. Time point described: pretreatment peripheral blood. This material consisted of PBMCs, taken around atezolizumab (anti-PD-L1) treatment. The receptors come from a man of 80 years or more with urothelial cancer.

Only one count was recorded for this clone. The chain combines TRBV4-2 with TRBJ1-4; the match to TRBD1 covers 9 bases. The CDR3 has 16 residues. Trimming removed 2 bases from V and 8 bases from J; junction bases left unmatched: 9. Germline CDR1 reads LGHNA; CDR2 reads YNFKEQ. The CDR3 region has the DNA TGTGCCAGCAGCCAACTACCGGGACAGGGTGGCGAAAAACTGTTTTTT. Its protein product is CASSQLPGQGGEKLFF.

This sequence joins TRBV5-1 and TRBJ1-1, with 7 bases matching TRBD1. Germline CDR1 is SGHRS and CDR2 is YFSETQ. J gave up 2 bases and V 4 bases, and 8 bases lay outside the gene matches. This CDR3 is 15 amino acids long. The CDR3 sequence is CASSLRTGGNTEAFF. The DNA of the CDR3 is TGCGCCAGCAGCCTGAGGACAGGAGGAAACACTGAAGCTTTCTTT.

This clone turned up a few times. The chain links TRBV6-1 to TRBJ2-7; TRBD1 matches 7 bases. Germline CDR1 and CDR2: MNHNS and SASEGT. The CDR3 consists of 15 residues. The V segment lost 7 bases and the J segment 2 bases; nucleotides outside the gene matches: 11. The CDR3 loop reads CASNPAGDSTYEQYF. CDR3 in DNA: TGTGCCAGCAATCCGGCCGGGGACAGTACCTACGAGCAGTACTTC.

This chain links TRBV27 with TRBJ2-1; 11 bases are a match to TRBD2. The CDR3 has 15 amino acids. In germline, CDR1 is MNHEY, CDR2 SMNVEV (reference sequence). The V gene end was trimmed by 3 bases and the J gene end by 6 bases; junction bases not matched to a gene: 4. The CDR3 nucleotides read TGTGCCAGCAGTTTTAGCACTAGCGGGAGCAATGAGCAGTTCTTC. Translating gives CASSFSTSGSNEQFF.

This chain links TRBV6-6 with TRBJ2-5; 8 positions match TRBD2. CDR1 and CDR2 (germline): MNHNY, SVGAGI (reference sequence). Unmatched junction bases numbered 11, after V lost 6 bases and J lost 5 bases. This CDR3 is 15 amino acids long. The CDR3 DNA follows: TGTGCCAGCAGAACCGGCGGGGGGCAAGGGGAGACCCAGTACTTC. Translation gives CASRTGGGQGETQYF.

The chain uses TRBV28 and TRBJ1-3; D is possibly TRBD1 (5 bases). Between the trimmed V and J ends, which lost 2 bases and 0 bases, there was a span of 14 bases. Germline CDR1 is MDHEN and CDR2 is SYDVKM. The CDR3 length is 17 residues. Here the CDR3 DNA reads TGTGCCAGCAGTTTAAGCGGGACGGCGACCTCTGGAAACACCATATATTTT. Translating gives CASSLSGTATSGNTIYF.

The chain has TRBV7-2 and TRBJ1-1; D possibly corresponds to TRBD1 (5 bases). The CDR3 has 13 amino acids. Trimming stripped 3 bases from V and 4 bases from J, with 9 bases between. The V gene's germline CDR1 is SGHTA and CDR2 FQGNSA. The CDR3, as DNA: TGTGCCAGCAGCTTCGTAGGGGTCACTGAAGCTTTCTTT. It encodes CASSFVGVTEAFF.